One sample yielded the 8 T cell receptor beta chains listed below, sequenced in a study of cytotoxic CD8 clonotypes in ibrutinib-treated CLL. TCRdb's copy holds only in-frame clones and misses some; the assay was immunoSEQ multiplex PCR. Of approximately 210,000 clones listed, roughly 72% are singletons. The material was PBMCs, obtained after 24 months of ibrutinib treatment. These receptors originate from a human donor with chronic lymphocytic leukemia.

The rearrangement links TRBV28 to TRBJ1-4; 11 bases line up with TRBD1. This CDR3 spans 17 amino acids. Germline values: CDR1 MDHEN, CDR2 SYDVKM. Losses at the gene ends were 8 bases for V and 4 bases for J; bases not matched to a gene: 12. As DNA, the CDR3 is TGTGCCAGCCAAAGGGACAGGGGGAGCCTTGTTAATGAAAAACTGTTTTTT. It specifies CASQRDRGSLVNEKLFF.

The rearrangement joins TRBV4-3 to TRBJ1-3; no clear D. CDR3 length equals 14 residues. Trimming removed 4 bases at V and 2 bases at J, with 9 bases between. Germline CDR1 reads LGHNA; CDR2 reads YSLEER. The CDR3 here is CASSRTRAGNTIYF. The CDR3 DNA follows: TGCGCCAGCAGCCGAACGAGGGCTGGAAACACCATATATTTT.

J is TRBJ1-5 and V is TRBV19; D uncertain. Trimming left V 7 bases short and J 0 bases short, with 13 bases between. The CDR3 covers 15 residues. CDR1 and CDR2 from the germline V gene are LNHDA and SQIVND (reference sequence). DNA for the CDR3: TGTGCCAGTACCACGTGGTGGGATAGCAATCAGCCCCAGCATTTT. Its translation: CASTTWWDSNQPQHF. Together with reference TRBV19 and TRBJ1-5, the CDR3 gives the full variable domain: DGGITQSPKYLFRKEGQNVTLSCEQNLNHDAMYWYRQDPGQGLRLIYYSQIVNDFQKGDIAEGYSVSREKKESFPLTVTSAQKNPTAFYLCASTTWWDSNQPQHFGDGTRLSIL.

V and J are TRBV4-1 and TRBJ2-1; 10 nucleotides align to TRBD2. In germline, CDR1 is MGHRA, CDR2 YSYEKL. The CDR3 spans 20 residues. With V trimmed by 0 bases and J by 3 bases, 14 bases remained unmatched. The CDR3 DNA follows: TGCGCCAGCAGCCAAGATTGGATCCCTAGCGGGAGCGCCTTCTACAATGAGCAGTTCTTC. It specifies CASSQDWIPSGSAFYNEQFF.

This chain connects TRBV4-1 to TRBJ1-4; no clear D gene. Germline-derived CDR1 and CDR2 are MGHRA and YSYEKL. The CDR3 sequence is 17 residues long. Trimming removed 4 bases at V and 1 base at J, with 16 bases between. CDR3 loop: CASSLTLREGTNEKLFF. The CDR3 bases are TGCGCCAGCAGCCTTACTCTTCGTGAGGGAACTAATGAAAAACTGTTTTTT.

This sequence joins TRBV2 and TRBJ1-3; TRBD1 matches 9 bases. J was trimmed by 0 bases and V by 5 bases; bases with no gene match: 8. The CDR3 sequence is 17 residues long. Germline-derived CDR1 and CDR2 are SNHLY and FYNNEI. The DNA of the CDR3 is TGTGCCAGCAGTCTTACGGGACAGGGATACTCTGGAAACACCATATATTTT. It codes for CASSLTGQGYSGNTIYF. The full variable domain, its missing parts supplied by reference TRBV2 and TRBJ1-3, is EPEVTQTPSHQVTQMGQEVILRCVPISNHLYFYWYRQILGQKVEFLVSFYNNEISEKSEIFDDQFSVERPDGSNFTLKIRSTKLEDSAMYFCASSLTGQGYSGNTIYFGEGSWLTVV.

This clone has more than one count but fewer than ten. V and J are TRBV7-6 and TRBJ2-2; D gene unclear. CDR1 is SGHVS, CDR2 FNYEAQ, per germline. V gave up 3 bases and J gave up 5 bases, with 10 bases separating them. This CDR3 is 14 amino acids long. CDR3 nucleotide sequence: TGTGCCAGCAGCTTTAGTTATATTACCGGGGAGCTGTTTTTT. Protein: CASSFSYITGELFF.

Worth noting for this clone: This same CDR3 is encoded by further DNA sequences in the sample. The rearrangement joins TRBV18 to TRBJ2-7; 11 bases fit TRBD2. The CDR3 contains 14 residues. With V trimmed by 6 bases and J by 3 bases, 4 bases remained unmatched. Germline lookup yields CDR1 KGHSH and CDR2 LQKENI. The CDR3 sequence is CASSPGLADYEQYF. The CDR3 DNA is TGTGCCAGCTCTCCGGGACTAGCGGACTACGAGCAGTACTTC. Full variable domain (outside the CDR3, taken from reference TRBV18 and TRBJ2-7): NAGVMQNPRHLVRRRGQEARLRCSPMKGHSHVYWYRQLPEEGLKFMVYLQKENIIDESGMPKERFSAEFPKEGPSILRIQQVVRGDSAAYFCASSPGLADYEQYFGPGTRLTVT.